This is a list of T cell receptor beta chains from one sample in a study of shared clonotypes between healthy human individuals. Here immunoSEQ multiplex PCR was the method, and the copy in TCRdb shows in-frame clones only, minus some. The sample holds 2.5 million or so clones, 90% to 95% seen once. The sample taken for sequencing was naive CD4+ T cells sorted from blood. The receptors shown here come from a man between 18 and 29 years old in good health. CDR3s include the opening cysteine and the closing phenylalanine or tryptophan. The D gene is left open where the match is weak. Clone sizes are given selectively: once, few, many, or a class where the clone is expanded.

clone_size	v_call	d_call	j_call	cdr3_nt	cdr3_aa
.	TRBV5-1	TRBD1	TRBJ2-5	TGCGCCAGCAGCCCCTTGGGAGCCGGGACAGGGGGTCAAGAGACCCAGTACTTC	CASSPLGAGTGGQETQYF
once	TRBV7-8	.	TRBJ2-5	TGTGCCAGCAGCATCGGACTAACGGAGACCCAGTACTTC	CASSIGLTETQYF
.	TRBV6-5	.	TRBJ2-7	TGTGCCAGCAGCCAGGGAGCGAGCTCCTACGAGCAGTACTTC	CASSQGASSYEQYF
.	TRBV7-9	TRBD2	TRBJ2-7	TGTGCCAGCAGCTGGGGACTAGCCCATAGTTACGAGCAGTACTTC	CASSWGLAHSYEQYF
.	TRBV7-3	.	TRBJ2-7	TGTGCCAGCAGCTTATCTGGGAGCTCCTACGAGCAGTACTTC	CASSLSGSSYEQYF
.	TRBV7-2	.	TRBJ1-1	TGTGCCAGCAGCTTTGGGGGAAGTTACACTGAAGCTTTCTTT	CASSFGGSYTEAFF
.	TRBV10-1	TRBD1	TRBJ1-2	TGCGCCAGCAGGAAGTCCCGGACAGGCTGGACCTTC	CASRKSRTGWTF
.	TRBV20-1	.	TRBJ2-7	TGCAGTGCCACAGGTGACTACGAGCAGTACTTC	CSATGDYEQYF
.	TRBV10-3	.	TRBJ1-2	TGTGCCATCAGTGAAATTGGGGCGGACTATGGCTACACCTTC	CAISEIGADYGYTF
.	TRBV4-3	.	TRBJ2-2	TGCGCCAGCAGCCAAGATAAAGGGAGCTCGGGACACAGCACCGGGGAGCTGTTTTTT	CASSQDKGSSGHSTGELFF
.	TRBV19	TRBD1	TRBJ2-7	TGTGCCAGTAGTATAGGGACAGGTAGCTCCTACGAGCAGTACTTC	CASSIGTGSSYEQYF
.	TRBV6-5	.	TRBJ1-1	TGTGCCAGCAGTTACCAGTGGACCAAGGACACTGAAGCTTTCTTT	CASSYQWTKDTEAFF
once	TRBV7-6	TRBD2	TRBJ2-2	TGTGCCAGCAGCTTAGCGACTAGCGGGAACACCGGGGAGCTGTTTTTT	CASSLATSGNTGELFF
.	TRBV6-5	.	TRBJ1-2	TGTGCCAGCAGTTACGGGATCGGGGGCAGCGGCTACACCTTC	CASSYGIGGSGYTF
.	TRBV28	.	TRBJ2-2	TGTGCCACCTTAGAAGGTGCTTTTCCGGGCACCGGGGAGCTGTTTTTT	CATLEGAFPGTGELFF
.	TRBV7-6	.	TRBJ2-5	TGTGCCAGCAGCTCCCTGTCACAGCTAGAGACCCAGTACTTC	CASSSLSQLETQYF
.	TRBV6-5	.	TRBJ2-2	TGTGCCAGCAGTCTTGTGGAAGCAGGCACCGGGGAGCTGTTTTTT	CASSLVEAGTGELFF
.	TRBV19	TRBD2	TRBJ2-3	TGTGCCAGTAGTATTGGGTCTAGCGGGGCTAGCACAGATACGCAGTATTTT	CASSIGSSGASTDTQYF
.	TRBV6-1	TRBD1	TRBJ2-3	TGTGCCAGCAGTGAAGCGACAGGGAGTACAGATACGCAGTATTTT	CASSEATGSTDTQYF
.	TRBV5-1	.	TRBJ2-2	TGCGCCAGCAGCCTGGGGCTACCCACCGGGGAGCTGTTTTTT	CASSLGLPTGELFF
.	TRBV30	.	TRBJ2-2	TGTGCCTGGAGCCTAGGACCCGGGGAGCTGTTTTTT	CAWSLGPGELFF
.	TRBV29-1	.	TRBJ2-4	TGCAGCGTTGATGAGGGGGGTGATCACATTCAGTACTTC	CSVDEGGDHIQYF
.	TRBV5-1	.	TRBJ2-1	TGCGCCAGCAGCTTGGCTCCGGGATCTGAGCAGTTCTTC	CASSLAPGSEQFF
.	TRBV30	.	TRBJ2-5	TGTGCCTGGAGTTCAGGGAGCGAAGAGACCCAGTACTTC	CAWSSGSEETQYF
.	TRBV6-1	.	TRBJ2-5	TGTGCCAGCAGGACCGGCGGCCTGGGGGAGACCCAGTACTTC	CASRTGGLGETQYF
.	TRBV2	TRBD2	TRBJ2-1	TGTGCCAGCACTCACGGGACTAATAGTTACAATGAGCAGTTCTTC	CASTHGTNSYNEQFF
.	TRBV5-1	TRBD1	TRBJ2-4	TGCGCCAGCAGGTTCTCGACAGGGAAAAACATTCAGTACTTC	CASRFSTGKNIQYF
once	TRBV5-1	.	TRBJ1-5	TGCGCCAGCAGCTTGGAGATGGGGCCTAATCAGCCCCAGCATTTT	CASSLEMGPNQPQHF
.	TRBV11-2	.	TRBJ2-7	TGTGCCAGCAGCTTAGAAGGACAGGGCGGGGGCGAGCAGTACTTC	CASSLEGQGGGEQYF
.	TRBV5-1	.	TRBJ2-7	TGCGCCAGCAGGTCCCCCGACTACGAGCAGTACTTC	CASRSPDYEQYF
once	TRBV5-4	TRBD1	TRBJ1-6	TGTGCCAGCAGCCCAGGACAGGCGAACTCCTATAATTCACCCCTCCACTTT	CASSPGQANSYNSPLHF
.	TRBV11-2	TRBD1	TRBJ1-3	TGTGCCAGCAGCCGCGGACAGGGCCACTCTGGAAACACCATATATTTT	CASSRGQGHSGNTIYF
.	TRBV6-5	TRBD1	TRBJ2-7	TGTGCCACCTCACGGGGGACGGACAGGGGGCGTAAGGGGTACTTC	CATSRGTDRGRKGYF
.	TRBV30	.	TRBJ1-6	TGTGCCTGGAGTGAGGAAGGAAGGAATTCACCCCTCCACTTT	CAWSEEGRNSPLHF
.	TRBV9	.	TRBJ2-2	TGTGCCAGCAGCGTTTGGCTTCAGGACACCGGGGAGCTGTTTTTT	CASSVWLQDTGELFF
.	TRBV2	.	TRBJ1-4	TGTGCCAGCAGGTTTGACAGGTGGGGTAATGAAAAACTGTTTTTT	CASRFDRWGNEKLFF
.	TRBV4-1	.	TRBJ2-5	TGCGCCAGCAGCCAAGAGGACAGCCTGGAGACCCAGTACTTC	CASSQEDSLETQYF
.	TRBV6-5	.	TRBJ1-6	TGTGCCAGCAGTTACTCGCCGGCTTCGGGTTCACCCCTCCACTTT	CASSYSPASGSPLHF
.	TRBV5-1	TRBD1	TRBJ1-1	TGCGCCAGCAGCTTGGAGCCGGGGTTTCCAGGGGGGACTGAAGCTTTCTTT	CASSLEPGFPGGTEAFF
.	TRBV28	.	TRBJ1-5	TGTGCCAGCAGTTTAACGGGAGGTGGTCAGCCCCAGCATTTT	CASSLTGGGQPQHF
.	TRBV19	.	TRBJ1-3	TGTGCCAGCAGTTCAGGGCGTGAAGCTGGAAACACCATATATTTT	CASSSGREAGNTIYF
.	TRBV28	.	TRBJ1-6	TGTGCCAGCACCTTACAACTATATAATTCACCCCTCCACTTT	CASTLQLYNSPLHF
.	TRBV11-2	TRBD2	TRBJ2-3	TGTGCCAGCAGCTTTATCCTAGCGGGTTGGCCAAACACAGATACGCAGTATTTT	CASSFILAGWPNTDTQYF
.	TRBV11-2	TRBD1	TRBJ1-4	TGTGCCAGCAGCTTCGTTACAGGGGGACCTAATGAAAAACTGTTTTTT	CASSFVTGGPNEKLFF
.	TRBV7-6	TRBD1	TRBJ2-7	TGTGCCAGCAGCTTAGCCCCGGGACAGGGGGCAAACGAGCAGTACTTC	CASSLAPGQGANEQYF
.	TRBV7-3	.	TRBJ2-3	TGTGCCAGCAGCTTAACCCTTGAAATTCGCACAGATACGCAGTATTTT	CASSLTLEIRTDTQYF
.	TRBV30	TRBD2	TRBJ2-1	TGTGCCTGGAGTGCAACGGGACTAGCGGGAGTTAGGGGCGAGCAGTTCTTC	CAWSATGLAGVRGEQFF
.	TRBV5-1	.	TRBJ2-7	TGCGCCAGCAGAGAACTGGGGACCCTCGGGAACGAGCAGTACTTC	CASRELGTLGNEQYF
.	TRBV9	.	TRBJ1-3	TGTGCCAGCAGCATAGACTACTCTGGAAACACCATATATTTT	CASSIDYSGNTIYF
.	TRBV29-1	TRBD1	TRBJ2-7	TGCAGCGTTGAGCGGACAGGGTACGAGCAGTACTTC	CSVERTGYEQYF
.	TRBV19	TRBD1	TRBJ2-7	TGTGCCAGTAGCCCATACGACGGGACAGGGACCTACGAGCAGTACTTC	CASSPYDGTGTYEQYF
.	TRBV27	.	TRBJ1-6	TGTGCCAGCAGCAATCCCCCGGGACCGTCGAATTCACCCCTCCACTTT	CASSNPPGPSNSPLHF
.	TRBV5-1	.	TRBJ2-3	TGCGCCAGCAGCTTGGACGACTCAAATACGCAGTATTTT	CASSLDDSNTQYF